The following is a T cell receptor beta chain sequence with its context. The CDR3 has 13 amino acids. The ends were cut back, 7 bases at V and 3 bases at J, with 10 bases in the middle. Germline CDR1 and CDR2: SEHNR and FQNEAQ (reference sequence). Averaging around 120 mL, one heparinised blood draw came from each individual donor. All of the sorted populations showed purity greater than 95%. This sample was taken from a study of beta chain features in type 1 diabetes. As every portion of the isolated RNA was reverse transcribed, the sequencing read expressed TCRB transcripts. TCRdb's copy holds only in-frame clones and misses some; the assay was immunoSEQ multiplex PCR. The sample includes about 900,000 clones, 15% to 20% of them seen just once.

This chain connects TRBV7-9 to TRBJ1-5; the D gene is possibly TRBD1 (5 bases). The TCR was taken from a woman between 18 and 30 years old in good health. Sequenced input: naive CD4+ T cells from blood. CDR3 sequence: CASTRGLNQPQHF. CDR3 nucleotide sequence: TGTGCCAGCACAAGGGGACTCAATCAGCCCCAGCATTTT.